This TCR beta chain was obtained from a study of OX40 agonist ivuxolimab in advanced cancers. Study summary: A mean age of about 59 years, range about 23 to 80, was recorded, and 70% to 85% were male.

The assay was immunoSEQ multiplex PCR, and TCRdb's table has in-frame clones only and misses some. This table holds tens of thousands of clones, roughly 91% found once. CDR3 length: 14 residues. The J segment lost 4 bases and the V segment lost 6 bases, leaving 7 bases of the junction unmatched. Germline V gives CDR1 MDHEN, CDR2 SYDVKM. The chain is built from TRBV28 and TRBJ1-1; TRBD1 matches at 8 bases. Material: CD4+ or CD8+ T cells sorted from blood, obtained in a trial of the OX40 agonist ivuxolimab. The sequence was obtained from an adult with an advanced solid tumor such as melanoma, head and neck, liver or kidney cancer. CDR3 DNA sequence: TGTGCCAGCAGCTCGGACAGGGTGGCCACTGAAGCTTTCTTT. Translation gives CASSSDRVATEAFF.